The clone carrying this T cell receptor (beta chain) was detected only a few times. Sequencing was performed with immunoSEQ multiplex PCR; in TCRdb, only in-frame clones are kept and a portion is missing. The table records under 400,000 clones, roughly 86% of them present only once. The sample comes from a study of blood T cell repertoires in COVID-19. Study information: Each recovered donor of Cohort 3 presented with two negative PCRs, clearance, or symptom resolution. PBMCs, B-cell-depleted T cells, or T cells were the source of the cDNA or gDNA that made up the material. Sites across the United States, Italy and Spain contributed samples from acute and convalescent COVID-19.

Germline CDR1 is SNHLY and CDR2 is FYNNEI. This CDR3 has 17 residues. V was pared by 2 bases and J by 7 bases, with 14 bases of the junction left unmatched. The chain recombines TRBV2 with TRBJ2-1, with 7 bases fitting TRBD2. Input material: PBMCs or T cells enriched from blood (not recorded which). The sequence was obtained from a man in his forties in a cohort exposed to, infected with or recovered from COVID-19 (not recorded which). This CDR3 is CASSESSWLAEGNEQFF. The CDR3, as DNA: TGTGCCAGCAGTGAATCTTCATGGCTAGCGGAAGGGAATGAGCAGTTCTTC.